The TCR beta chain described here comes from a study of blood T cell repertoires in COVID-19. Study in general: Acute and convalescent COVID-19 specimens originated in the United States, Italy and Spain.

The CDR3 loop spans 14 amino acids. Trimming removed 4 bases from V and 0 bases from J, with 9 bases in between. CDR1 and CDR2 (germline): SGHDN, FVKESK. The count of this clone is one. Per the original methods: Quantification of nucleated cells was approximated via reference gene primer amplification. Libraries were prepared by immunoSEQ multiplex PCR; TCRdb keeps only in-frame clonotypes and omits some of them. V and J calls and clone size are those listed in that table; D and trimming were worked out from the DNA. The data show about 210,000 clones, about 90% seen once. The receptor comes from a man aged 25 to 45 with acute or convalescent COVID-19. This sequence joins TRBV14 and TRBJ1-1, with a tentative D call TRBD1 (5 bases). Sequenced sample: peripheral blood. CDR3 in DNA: TGTGCCAGCAGCCCGACAGTAGTGAACACTGAAGCTTTCTTT. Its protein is CASSPTVVNTEAFF.